This T cell receptor (beta chain) was recorded in a study of glioma-infiltrating T cells listed by TCRdb under 2016. In terms of the full investigation: The study sequenced TCR alpha- and beta-chain repertoires from glioma tissue, from non-neoplastic brain tissue and from matched peripheral blood mononuclear cells. To measure how far tissue and blood T-cell populations diverged, each tissue-infiltrating repertoire was compared against the peripheral blood repertoire of the same patient. The paired cohort was made up of three low-grade glioma patients, about 8 primary glioblastoma patients and three non-glioma patients who contributed non-neoplastic brain tissue.

TCR alpha and beta CDR3 regions were amplified with the iRepertoire nested amplicon-rescue multiplex PCR (arm-PCR) platform from RNA. The input for one-step reverse transcription and amplification was 100-400 ng of either tissue mRNA or PBMC total RNA. After bead purification, a secondary multiplex PCR added Illumina adapters, and libraries were gel-purified between 200 and 400 bp. The libraries contained internal 6-nucleotide barcodes that were used for demultiplexing. Sequencing of libraries was performed on an Illumina MiSeq with 2x220 or 2x250 nucleotide paired-end reads. The paper's data handling went like this. Paired reads were merged using FLASH 1.2.11 and were aligned to the GRCh37 human genome using BWA-MEM, after which TRA and TRB reads were extracted. V and J assignment used an IMGT-derived reference of cassette sequences and CDR3 motifs that included pseudogenes. Reads were translated in three frames, and productive CDR3s were defined by a C…FGXG motif without stop codons. A clonotype was defined as a unique combination of a V-J cassette pair and a CDR3 amino acid sequence. Filtering of reads was based on Hamming distance, with the threshold set by the sequence error rate of each sample in mapped regions. The public reads were reprocessed in TCRdb via fastp at Q25 and MiXCR, keeping in-frame beta chains. Duplicate CDR3 protein sequences are folded into a single record with the most common DNA and genes. For this entry, the V and J calls and clone size follow TCRdb and not the study's own pipeline. The sample table lists around 120,000 distinct CDR3 sequences, around 25% of them with a count of one. In total, the top ten clones hold roughly a quarter of the sample.

CDR1 and CDR2, looked up from the germline V gene (reference sequence), are DFQATT and SNEGSKA. The CDR3 covers 16 residues, taking in both the cysteine and the phenylalanine. The only DNA kept is the CDR3, 48 bases in frame from the first base. The germline ends are 20 bases apart after V is trimmed by 0 bases and J by 6 bases. General findings and caveats noted by the study authors: VJ-independent divergence between tissue and blood was lower than expected in non-neoplastic patients but higher than expected in all gliomas, particularly low-grade gliomas. Group comparisons were based on small numbers of patients: three non-neoplastic, three low-grade glioma and eight glioblastoma patients. Tissue and blood shared very few CDR3 sequences, a result attributed to high CDR3 diversity and limited sampling.

Note on this clonotype: Its antigen remains undetermined. No clone much larger than this one lies a single base away; base qualities are absent.

The sample was glioma tissue, nonneoplastic brain tissue, or PBMCs (not recorded which). Recombination linked TRBV20-1 to TRBJ1-1; a confident D gene designation cannot be given. This receptor was taken from a human donor with low-grade glioma or glioblastoma, undergoing nonglioma brain surgery, or in good health (not recorded which). Read as DNA, the sequence is TGCAGTGCTAGAGACGATATACAGTCCAGTCGCCCTGAAGCTTTCTTT. Translated, this is CSARDDIQSSRPEAFF.